What follows is one TCR beta chain and its context. Antigen specificity is unknown. Amplification used 60 Vbeta primers and 13 Jbeta primers. Sequencing used immunoSEQ multiplex PCR; TCRdb keeps in-frame clones, though not all of them. Of about 160,000 clones in the sample, roughly 70% were seen once. These data belong to a study of cytomegalovirus exposure and HLA in healthy donors. At the level of the study: An early release of data contained about 85 million unique TCRs, which came from HLA-typed donors. Findings and limits, study-wide: Listed as cytomegalovirus-associated were about 160 TCR beta chains. Apart from CMV serostatus, no immune exposure information was available. With DRB1 most and HLA-C fewest, TCR association rates differed between HLA loci in a later analysis.

The sequenced sample consisted of PBMCs. The TCR sequence derives from a man aged 35 to 55 in good health and CMV-seropositive.

CDR3 coding DNA: TGTGCCATCATCGCGGGGGGCTCCTACAATGAGCAGTTCTTC. It is translated as CAIIAGGSYNEQFF. This chain uses TRBV2 with TRBJ2-1; 8 nucleotides match TRBD2. CDR1 and CDR2 (germline): SNHLY, FYNNEI. Trimming took 10 bases from V and 0 from J; bases not matched to a gene: 5. This CDR3 has 14 amino acids.